The rows below give T cell receptor beta chains drawn from one sample of a study of PD-L1 blockade in urothelial cancer. Clones were read by immunoSEQ multiplex PCR, and TCRdb kept only the in-frame ones, dropping some. The sample lists some 50,000 clones, approximately 90% occurring once. The sequences come from PBMCs, collected around atezolizumab (anti-PD-L1) treatment. These receptors all come from a woman aged 55-69 years with urothelial cancer. Each CDR3 is given with its conserved first and last residue. A D gene is named only where the DNA matches it firmly. A clone size is listed for some rows: how often the clone was seen (once, few, many), or a class if it is expanded.

cdr3_aa: CAISGQTSYEQYF; cdr3_nt: TGTGCCATCAGTGGCCAAACTAGCTACGAGCAGTACTTC; clone_size: -; v_call: TRBV10-3; j_call: TRBJ2-7; d_call: -
cdr3_aa: CASRIDREVGKLFF; cdr3_nt: TGTGCCAGCAGAATCGACAGGGAAGTGGGAAAACTGTTTTTT; clone_size: -; v_call: TRBV7-2; j_call: TRBJ1-4; d_call: TRBD1
cdr3_aa: CASSPLGARGLANEQYF; cdr3_nt: TGCGCCAGCAGTCCCCTTGGAGCCAGGGGGCTCGCTAACGAGCAGTACTTC; clone_size: few; v_call: TRBV5-1; j_call: TRBJ2-7; d_call: TRBD1
cdr3_aa: CASSVAGTAEEFF; cdr3_nt: TGTGCCAGCAGCGTAGCTGGGACAGCCGAGGAGTTCTTC; clone_size: -; v_call: TRBV9; j_call: TRBJ2-1; d_call: TRBD1
cdr3_aa: CASSVGPAGGTGELFF; cdr3_nt: TGTGCCAGCAGCGTAGGACCAGCGGGGGGCACCGGGGAGCTGTTTTTT; clone_size: -; v_call: TRBV9; j_call: TRBJ2-2; d_call: TRBD2
cdr3_aa: CASRTGATNEKLFF; cdr3_nt: TGTGCCAGCAGGACGGGTGCAACTAATGAAAAACTGTTTTTT; clone_size: medium-sized; v_call: TRBV6-1; j_call: TRBJ1-4; d_call: -
cdr3_aa: CASSPLPSGRANEQFF; cdr3_nt: TGCGCCAGCAGCCCGCTTCCTAGCGGGAGGGCCAATGAGCAGTTCTTC; clone_size: -; v_call: TRBV4-1; j_call: TRBJ2-1; d_call: TRBD2
cdr3_aa: CASSDRWTAMADTQYF; cdr3_nt: TGCGCCAGCAGTGACCGGTGGACAGCGATGGCAGATACGCAGTATTTT; clone_size: once; v_call: TRBV10-1; j_call: TRBJ2-3; d_call: -
cdr3_aa: CASSPLGTGGRQEKLFF; cdr3_nt: TGTGCCAGCAGCCCACTCGGCACAGGGGGCCGGCAAGAAAAACTGTTTTTT; clone_size: -; v_call: TRBV5-4; j_call: TRBJ1-4; d_call: TRBD1
cdr3_aa: CASSTSGGETQYF; cdr3_nt: TGTGCCAGCAGTACTAGCGGTGGAGAGACCCAGTACTTC; clone_size: -; v_call: TRBV28; j_call: TRBJ2-5; d_call: TRBD2
cdr3_aa: CASSPSWNTEAFF; cdr3_nt: TGTGCCAGCAGCCCTTCGTGGAACACTGAAGCTTTCTTT; clone_size: -; v_call: TRBV9; j_call: TRBJ1-1; d_call: -
cdr3_aa: CASSRDFQETQYF; cdr3_nt: TGTGCCAGCAGTCGGGACTTCCAAGAGACCCAGTACTTC; clone_size: -; v_call: TRBV6-5; j_call: TRBJ2-5; d_call: -
cdr3_aa: CASSLITGGTSGELFF; cdr3_nt: TGTGCCAGCAGCTTGATTACAGGGGGTACCTCCGGGGAGCTGTTTTTT; clone_size: -; v_call: TRBV5-5; j_call: TRBJ2-2; d_call: TRBD1
cdr3_aa: CASSQDKGAGQPQHF; cdr3_nt: TGCGCCAGCAGCCAAGATAAGGGGGCGGGCCAGCCCCAGCATTTT; clone_size: -; v_call: TRBV4-3; j_call: TRBJ1-5; d_call: TRBD1
cdr3_aa: CASSQIRHRAEQYF; cdr3_nt: TGTGCCAGCAGCCAAATCCGACACAGGGCCGAGCAGTACTTC; clone_size: -; v_call: TRBV4-2; j_call: TRBJ2-7; d_call: -
cdr3_aa: CASSEYRGDLNQPQHF; cdr3_nt: TGTGCCAGCTCAGAATACAGGGGCGATCTCAATCAGCCCCAGCATTTT; clone_size: -; v_call: TRBV18; j_call: TRBJ1-5; d_call: TRBD1